This paragraph covers one T cell receptor (beta chain) sequence. What it recognizes is unknown. These data belong to a study of identical twins. Findings of the study overall: Researchers caution that invariant MAIT and iNKT cells could partly confound zero-insertion analyses.

MiXCR, applied by TCRdb to the 5' RACE reads, yields one record per CDR3 protein. Here the sample spans about 920,000 distinct CDR3 sequences, 12% being singletons. These same records also appear under a second study, on yellow fever vaccine responses in identical twins.

This TCR was recovered from a woman aged 18-30 years in good health. The material sequenced was PBMCs.

The CDR3 reads CASSGWDRGNEQYF. The CDR3 DNA sequence: TGTGCCAGCAGCGGCTGGGACAGGGGCAACGAGCAGTACTTC. This chain joins TRBV9 and TRBJ2-7; 10 nucleotides align to TRBD1. V shed 3 bases and J 5 bases; nucleotides not matched to a gene: 5. This CDR3 region has 14 residues. CDR1 SGDLS and CDR2 YYNGEE come from the germline V gene.